The source of this TCR beta chain is a study of PD-1 blockade in classical Hodgkin lymphoma. Findings and limits, study-wide: CD4+ but not CD8+ TCR diversity rose significantly by C4D1. It was reported that newly diagnosed patients had less baseline TCR diversity than healthy donors.

On this clone: As yet, its antigen is unknown.

Sequenced by immunoSEQ multiplex PCR; TCRdb stores in-frame clones only, minus some. The table lists roughly 70,000 clones, 71% of them singletons, with less than 9.5% in the top ten. Autologous stem cell transplantation was followed by relapse in every patient, and brentuximab vedotin exposure varied. Trimming took off 3 bases at V and 1 base at J, with 9 bases between the two ends. The CDR3 spans 14 residues. In germline, CDR1 is SEHNR, CDR2 FQNEAQ (reference sequence). The sequence was obtained from a human donor with classical Hodgkin lymphoma. The chain joins TRBV7-9 to TRBJ1-1, with D possibly matching TRBD1 (6 bases). Sequencing used peripheral blood mononuclear cells (PBMCs), obtained before the second cycle of nivolumab. The CDR3 DNA sequence: TGTGCCAGCAGCTTCCGGACAGCGAACACTGAAGCTTTCTTT. It codes for CASSFRTANTEAFF.